This TCR beta chain is drawn from a study of blood T cell repertoires in COVID-19 (dated by TCRdb to the early 2020s). For the wider study: Collaborator samples came from the United States, Italy and Spain and covered acute and convalescent phases of COVID-19. The prospective study material was composed of cDNA or gDNA derived from T cells, B-cell-depleted T cells, or PBMCs. The dataset comprised deeply sampled blood TCRbeta repertoires from subjects exposed to, actively infected with, or recovered from COVID-19. The repertoires were released in a freely available public database meant as a resource for research on the immune response to SARS-CoV-2. Samples came from the ongoing ImmuneRACE study (first 160 participants) plus 1,254 subjects from 6 global collaborators. A de-identified subject ID, COVID-19 status, age in years and sex were almost always included in the sample metadata. Where available, HLA class I and class II types were obtained from metadata supplied by the sample provider rather than from assay-based typing.

On the study overall, not on this receptor specifically: How much clinical and demographic metadata was included differed by source and by participant, and the metadata was provided uncurated.

The V and J ends are trimmed by 7 bases and 4 bases, leaving 20 bases between them. Via the germline V gene (reference sequence), CDR1 is MNHEY and CDR2 SMNVEV. The CDR3 goes from the cysteine to the phenylalanine over 15 residues. Only the CDR3 part of the read is kept: 45 bases, read in frame from the first base. TCRbeta CDR3 regions were amplified from genomic DNA using the immunoSEQ Assay, a bias-controlled multiplex PCR. The authors' pipeline ran thus. Within the assay, amplification of reference gene primers was used to estimate how many nucleated cells each sample contained. To quantify the absolute abundance of each unique TCRbeta CDR3 rearrangement, sequence reads were collapsed and filtered. For each sample, productive Simpson clonality was calculated by taking the square root of Simpson's diversity index across productive rearrangements. Here the immuneACCESS table is served through TCRdb, limited to in-frame sequences with V and J called. Missing clones are a known gap in these copies; in checked studies unresolved V genes cover under half, and the rest lacks a known reason. The V and J calls and the clone size are those of that table, but D and trimming were determined from the DNA. Here the sample has about 200,000 clones; 70% to 90% occur a single time. Roughly 11% of the sample is in the top ten clones.

Each collaborating institution followed its own protocols to collect whole blood in K2EDTA tubes. For TCRbeta analysis, collaborators shipped samples in one of three forms: frozen whole blood, isolated PBMCs, or DNA extracted from either of those sample types. As for this clone: There is no known antigen for this receptor. No quality values exist for individual bases; no much larger clone is one base distant.

Material for sequencing was peripheral blood. This receptor was taken from a human donor with active or convalescent COVID-19. The donor label of this sample is uncertain. Recombination linked TRBV27 to TRBJ2-7; D gene: possibly TRBD1, on 6 matching bases. The nucleotide sequence reads TGTGCCAGCACCCCCGGGGCAGGGGTTTGGTACGAGCAGTACTTC. This codes for CASTPGAGVWYEQYF.